A selection of T cell receptor beta chains follows, all from one sample in a study of identical twins. TCRdb processed the 5' RACE reads anew with MiXCR; each CDR3 protein has one entry. The table shows 400,000 to 550,000 distinct CDR3 sequences, with around an eighth occurring only once. Separately, the same data were catalogued under a study of yellow fever vaccine responses in identical twins.

Sequences were obtained from CD4+ T cells sorted from blood. These receptors all stem from a woman aged 18-29 years in good health. Both conserved end residues are part of each CDR3. A D gene is named only where the DNA matches it firmly. Rows may omit the clone size; those that give it use once, few, many or a size class.

abundance: few; d_gene: .; v_gene: TRBV9; j_gene: TRBJ1-3; CDR3nt: TGTGCCAGCAGCGTAGCGGTCCAAGGATCTGGAAACACCATATATTTT; CDR3aa: CASSVAVQGSGNTIYF
abundance: .; d_gene: TRBD2; v_gene: TRBV6-1; j_gene: TRBJ2-7; CDR3nt: TGTGCCAGCAGTACCGGGACTAGATCCTACGAGCAGTACTTC; CDR3aa: CASSTGTRSYEQYF
abundance: once; d_gene: .; v_gene: TRBV7-9; j_gene: TRBJ1-2; CDR3nt: TGTGCCAGCAGCTCCTCAGACAGGCAAGATGGCTACACCTTC; CDR3aa: CASSSSDRQDGYTF
abundance: .; d_gene: TRBD1; v_gene: TRBV15; j_gene: TRBJ1-2; CDR3nt: TGTGCCACCAGTCAGGGGGTGGGCTACACCTTC; CDR3aa: CATSQGVGYTF
abundance: .; d_gene: .; v_gene: TRBV5-4; j_gene: TRBJ2-3; CDR3nt: TGTGCCAGCAGTCGGGGAGAAATAGATACGCAGTATTTT; CDR3aa: CASSRGEIDTQYF
abundance: .; d_gene: TRBD2; v_gene: TRBV7-9; j_gene: TRBJ2-1; CDR3nt: TGTGCCAGCAGCTTATCCGGGACTAGCAAGTTCTTC; CDR3aa: CASSLSGTSKFF
abundance: .; d_gene: .; v_gene: TRBV15; j_gene: TRBJ2-7; CDR3nt: TGTGCCACCAGCAGAGCAGTAGACCGATCGGGCTACGAGCAGTACTTC; CDR3aa: CATSRAVDRSGYEQYF
abundance: .; d_gene: .; v_gene: TRBV10-3; j_gene: TRBJ1-5; CDR3nt: TGTGCCATCAGTGGTAGCAATCAGCCCCAGCATTTT; CDR3aa: CAISGSNQPQHF
abundance: many; d_gene: .; v_gene: TRBV20-1; j_gene: TRBJ2-7; CDR3nt: TGCAGTGCTAGAGGACGGCTTTACGAGCAGTACTTC; CDR3aa: CSARGRLYEQYF
abundance: few; d_gene: TRBD2; v_gene: TRBV5-1; j_gene: TRBJ2-1; CDR3nt: TGCGCCAGCAGCTTGACTAGCGGGGGCCCTCGCGGCAATGAGCAGTTCTTC; CDR3aa: CASSLTSGGPRGNEQFF
abundance: .; d_gene: .; v_gene: TRBV6-2/TRBV6-3; j_gene: TRBJ1-6; CDR3nt: TGTGCCAGCAGGATAGGGGATTCACCCCTCCACTTT; CDR3aa: CASRIGDSPLHF
abundance: few; d_gene: .; v_gene: TRBV30; j_gene: TRBJ2-2; CDR3nt: TGTGCCTGGAGGGGGGACGGGGAGCTGTTTTTT; CDR3aa: CAWRGDGELFF
abundance: few; d_gene: TRBD2; v_gene: TRBV20-1; j_gene: TRBJ2-7; CDR3nt: TGCAGTGCTAGAGAGGTAGCGGGAGACTACGAGCAGTACTTC; CDR3aa: CSAREVAGDYEQYF
abundance: .; d_gene: .; v_gene: TRBV20-1; j_gene: TRBJ2-3; CDR3nt: TGCAGTGCTTCCCGGACAGCCCCAGATACGCAGTATTTT; CDR3aa: CSASRTAPDTQYF
abundance: many; d_gene: .; v_gene: TRBV18; j_gene: TRBJ2-1; CDR3nt: TGTGCCAGCTCACCTGATGTTGGGGTAGCTGAGCAGTTCTTC; CDR3aa: CASSPDVGVAEQFF
abundance: few; d_gene: TRBD1; v_gene: TRBV5-1; j_gene: TRBJ2-2; CDR3nt: TGCGCCAGCAGCACTGGGACAGGCCGCGGGGAGCTGTTTTTT; CDR3aa: CASSTGTGRGELFF
abundance: few; d_gene: TRBD2; v_gene: TRBV7-6; j_gene: TRBJ2-5; CDR3nt: TGTGCCAGCAGCTCTCGACTAGCGGGGGGGCCGAGGCAAGAGACCCAGTACTTC; CDR3aa: CASSSRLAGGPRQETQYF
abundance: many; d_gene: .; v_gene: TRBV7-9; j_gene: TRBJ2-1; CDR3nt: TGTGCCAGCAGCTTAGTGGTTCAGGGCAACAATGAGCAGTTCTTC; CDR3aa: CASSLVVQGNNEQFF
abundance: .; d_gene: TRBD1; v_gene: TRBV6-2/TRBV6-3; j_gene: TRBJ2-7; CDR3nt: TGTGCCAGCACCAATCGAGACAGGGGGTTTTACGAGCAGTACTTC; CDR3aa: CASTNRDRGFYEQYF
abundance: few; d_gene: .; v_gene: TRBV20-1; j_gene: TRBJ2-5; CDR3nt: TGCAGTGCTAGAGTCCCGGGGAAGAGGGAGACCCAGTACTTC; CDR3aa: CSARVPGKRETQYF
abundance: few; d_gene: .; v_gene: TRBV30; j_gene: TRBJ2-7; CDR3nt: TGTGCCTGGAGTGTATCGGGTCAGGGGGGCAAGCAGTACTTC; CDR3aa: CAWSVSGQGGKQYF
abundance: .; d_gene: TRBD1; v_gene: TRBV14; j_gene: TRBJ2-7; CDR3nt: TGTGCCAGCAGCCAATCGGGACAGGGTTTTTACGAGCAGTACTTC; CDR3aa: CASSQSGQGFYEQYF
abundance: .; d_gene: .; v_gene: TRBV4-1; j_gene: TRBJ2-2; CDR3nt: TGCGCCAGCAGCCAGGGCGCTAGCCCTACAGGGGAGCTGTTTTTT; CDR3aa: CASSQGASPTGELFF
abundance: few; d_gene: .; v_gene: TRBV3-1; j_gene: TRBJ2-3; CDR3nt: TGTGCCAGCAGCCGGGGGACTCATAGCACAGATACGCAGTATTTT; CDR3aa: CASSRGTHSTDTQYF
abundance: .; d_gene: .; v_gene: TRBV5-1; j_gene: TRBJ2-7; CDR3nt: TGCGCCAGCAAAGGTGTCTCCTACGAGCAGTACTTC; CDR3aa: CASKGVSYEQYF
abundance: .; d_gene: .; v_gene: TRBV11-2; j_gene: TRBJ1-2; CDR3nt: TGTGCCAGCAGCTTAAGCTCCGGTTCCAACTATGGCTACACCTTC; CDR3aa: CASSLSSGSNYGYTF
abundance: many; d_gene: .; v_gene: TRBV4-1; j_gene: TRBJ2-1; CDR3nt: TGCGCCAGCAGCCAAGATCCCAGCTCGATAATGCAGTTCTTC; CDR3aa: CASSQDPSSIMQFF
abundance: few; d_gene: TRBD2; v_gene: TRBV11-3; j_gene: TRBJ2-1; CDR3nt: TGTGCCAGCAGCCGGACTAGTGTAAACAATGAGCAGTTCTTC; CDR3aa: CASSRTSVNNEQFF
abundance: .; d_gene: .; v_gene: TRBV20-1; j_gene: TRBJ1-5; CDR3nt: TGCAGTGCTAGAGATGGGACGGTAAGGCCCCAGCATTTT; CDR3aa: CSARDGTVRPQHF
abundance: .; d_gene: .; v_gene: TRBV30; j_gene: TRBJ2-7; CDR3nt: TGTGCCTGGAGTGTTCACCTTAGCTACGAGCAGTACTTC; CDR3aa: CAWSVHLSYEQYF
abundance: many; d_gene: .; v_gene: TRBV6-5; j_gene: TRBJ2-3; CDR3nt: TGTGCCAGCAGGGGGATAGACTCGGATACGCAGTATTTT; CDR3aa: CASRGIDSDTQYF
abundance: .; d_gene: TRBD2; v_gene: TRBV5-4; j_gene: TRBJ2-1; CDR3nt: TGTGCCAGCAGCTCCGGGACTAGCGGTTTCAATGAGCAGTTCTTC; CDR3aa: CASSSGTSGFNEQFF
abundance: .; d_gene: TRBD2; v_gene: TRBV15; j_gene: TRBJ2-1; CDR3nt: TGTGCCACCAGCAGAGAGGGACTATACAATGAGCAGTTCTTC; CDR3aa: CATSREGLYNEQFF
abundance: many; d_gene: .; v_gene: TRBV20-1; j_gene: TRBJ2-1; CDR3nt: TGCAGTGCTAGACCAACCAGCAGGGGATGGAATGAGCAGTTCTTC; CDR3aa: CSARPTSRGWNEQFF
abundance: .; d_gene: .; v_gene: TRBV21-1; j_gene: TRBJ2-3; CDR3nt: TGTGCCAGCAGCAACACTAGACAGGACATCCCACAAGATACGCAGTATTTT; CDR3aa: CASSNTRQDIPQDTQYF